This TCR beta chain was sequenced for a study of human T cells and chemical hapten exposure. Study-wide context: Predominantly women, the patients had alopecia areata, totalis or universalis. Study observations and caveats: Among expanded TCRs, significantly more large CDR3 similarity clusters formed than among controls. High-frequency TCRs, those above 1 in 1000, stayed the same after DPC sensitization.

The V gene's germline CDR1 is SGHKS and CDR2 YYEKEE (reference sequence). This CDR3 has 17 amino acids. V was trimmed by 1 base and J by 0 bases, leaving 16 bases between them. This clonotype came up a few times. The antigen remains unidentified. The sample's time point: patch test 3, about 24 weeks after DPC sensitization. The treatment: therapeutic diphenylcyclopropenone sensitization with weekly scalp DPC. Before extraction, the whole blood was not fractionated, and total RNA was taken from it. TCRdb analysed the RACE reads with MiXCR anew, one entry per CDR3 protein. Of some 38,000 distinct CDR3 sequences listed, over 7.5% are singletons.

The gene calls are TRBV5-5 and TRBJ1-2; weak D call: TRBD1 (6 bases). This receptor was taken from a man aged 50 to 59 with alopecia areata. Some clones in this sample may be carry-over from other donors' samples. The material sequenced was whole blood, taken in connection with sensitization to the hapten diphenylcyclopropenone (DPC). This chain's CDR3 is CASSLHIGAGANYGYTF. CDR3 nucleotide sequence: TGTGCCAGCAGCTTGCATATCGGGGCAGGGGCTAACTATGGCTACACCTTC.